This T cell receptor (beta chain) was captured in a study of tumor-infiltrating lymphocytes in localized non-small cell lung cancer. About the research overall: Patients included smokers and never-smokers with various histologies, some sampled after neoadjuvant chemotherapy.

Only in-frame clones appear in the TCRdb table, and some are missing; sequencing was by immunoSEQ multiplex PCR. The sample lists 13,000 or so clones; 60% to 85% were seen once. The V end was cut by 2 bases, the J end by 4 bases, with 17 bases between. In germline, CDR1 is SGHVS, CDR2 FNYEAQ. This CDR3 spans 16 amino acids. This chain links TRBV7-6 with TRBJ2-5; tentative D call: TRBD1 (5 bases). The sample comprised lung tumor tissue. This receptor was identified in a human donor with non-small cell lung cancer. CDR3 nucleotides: TGTGCCAGCAGCTTACTCAGGGATAGACGGCGAGAGACCCAGTACTTC. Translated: CASSLLRDRRRETQYF. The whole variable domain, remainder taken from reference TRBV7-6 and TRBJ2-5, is GAGVSQSPRYKVTKRGQDVALRCDPISGHVSLYWYRQALGQGPEFLTYFNYEAQQDKSGLPNDRFSAERPEGSISTLTIQRTEQRDSAMYRCASSLLRDRRRETQYFGPGTRLLVL.